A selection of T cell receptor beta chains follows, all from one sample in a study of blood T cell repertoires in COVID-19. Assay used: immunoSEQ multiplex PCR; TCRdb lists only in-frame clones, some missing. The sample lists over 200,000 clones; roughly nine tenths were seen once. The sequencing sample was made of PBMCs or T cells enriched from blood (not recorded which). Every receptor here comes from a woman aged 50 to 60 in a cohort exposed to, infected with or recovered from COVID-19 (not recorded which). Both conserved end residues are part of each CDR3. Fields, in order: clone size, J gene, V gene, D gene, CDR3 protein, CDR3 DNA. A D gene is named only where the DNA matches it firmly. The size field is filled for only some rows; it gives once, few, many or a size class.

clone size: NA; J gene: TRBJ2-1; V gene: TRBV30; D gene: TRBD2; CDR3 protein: CAWSAKPGLAGGTSSYNEQFF; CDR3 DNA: TGTGCCTGGAGTGCTAAACCGGGACTAGCGGGGGGAACTAGCTCCTACAATGAGCAGTTCTTC
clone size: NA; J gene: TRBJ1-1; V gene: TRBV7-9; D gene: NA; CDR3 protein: CASSLANGGEAFF; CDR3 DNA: TGTGCCAGCAGCTTAGCGAACGGGGGTGAAGCTTTCTTT
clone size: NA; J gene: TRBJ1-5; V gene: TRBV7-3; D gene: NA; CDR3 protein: CASSPRDNSNQPQHF; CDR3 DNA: TGTGCCAGCAGCCCAAGGGACAATAGCAATCAGCCCCAGCATTTT
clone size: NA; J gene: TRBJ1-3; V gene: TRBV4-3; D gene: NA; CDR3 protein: CASSQDLEISGNTIYF; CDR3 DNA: TGCGCCAGCAGCCAAGACTTGGAGATCTCTGGAAACACCATATATTTT
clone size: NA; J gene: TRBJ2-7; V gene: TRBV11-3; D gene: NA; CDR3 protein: CASSRDSSYEQYF; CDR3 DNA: TGTGCCAGCAGCCGTGACAGCTCCTACGAGCAGTACTTC
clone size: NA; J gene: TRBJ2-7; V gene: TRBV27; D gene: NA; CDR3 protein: CASSSLGTLSTHF; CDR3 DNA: TGTGCCAGCAGTTCGCTCGGGACTCTGTCGACACACTTC
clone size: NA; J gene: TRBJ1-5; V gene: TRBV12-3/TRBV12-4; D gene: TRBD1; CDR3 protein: CASGQGDNQPQHF; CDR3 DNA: TGTGCCAGCGGACAGGGAGACAATCAGCCCCAGCATTTT
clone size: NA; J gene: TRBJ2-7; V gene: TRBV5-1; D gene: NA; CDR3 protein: CASSLAGTTYEQYF; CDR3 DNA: TGCGCCAGCAGCTTGGCGGGAACCACCTACGAGCAGTACTTC
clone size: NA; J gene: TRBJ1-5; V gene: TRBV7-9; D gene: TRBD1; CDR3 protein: CASSQQGGRNQPQHF; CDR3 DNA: TGTGCCAGCAGCCAACAGGGGGGCCGCAATCAGCCCCAGCATTTT
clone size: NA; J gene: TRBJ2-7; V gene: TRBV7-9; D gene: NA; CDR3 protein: CASSFAGLPSYEQYF; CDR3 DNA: TGTGCCAGCAGCTTTGCGGGACTCCCCTCCTACGAGCAGTACTTC
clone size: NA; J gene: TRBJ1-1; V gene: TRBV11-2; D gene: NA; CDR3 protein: CASSLGTGSTEAFF; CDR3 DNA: TGTGCCAGCAGCTTAGGTACAGGGAGCACTGAAGCTTTCTTT
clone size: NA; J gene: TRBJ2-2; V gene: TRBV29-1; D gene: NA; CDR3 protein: CSTDRLSGINTGELFF; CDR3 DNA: TGCAGCACGGACAGGCTTAGCGGGATTAACACCGGGGAGCTGTTTTTT
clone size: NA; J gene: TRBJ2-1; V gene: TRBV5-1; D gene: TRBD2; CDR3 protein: CASSLVVAGGPGNEQFF; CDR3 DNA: TGCGCCAGCAGCTTGGTGGTAGCGGGGGGGCCTGGGAATGAGCAGTTCTTC
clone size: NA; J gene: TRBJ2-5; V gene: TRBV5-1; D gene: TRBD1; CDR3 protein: CASSSQGAPGETQYF; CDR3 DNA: TGCGCCAGCAGCTCACAGGGGGCGCCGGGTGAGACCCAGTACTTC
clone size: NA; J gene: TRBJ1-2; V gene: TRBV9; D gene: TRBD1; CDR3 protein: CASSPTLGQGNYGYTF; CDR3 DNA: TGTGCCAGCAGCCCCACCCTGGGACAGGGGAACTATGGCTACACCTTC
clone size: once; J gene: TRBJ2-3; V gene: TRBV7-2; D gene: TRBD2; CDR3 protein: CASSLDSSGDTQYF; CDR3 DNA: TGTGCCAGCAGCTTAGATTCTAGCGGGGATACGCAGTATTTT
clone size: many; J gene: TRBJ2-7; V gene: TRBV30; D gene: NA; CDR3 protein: CAWSISNYEQYF; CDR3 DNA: TGTGCCTGGAGTATTTCAAACTACGAGCAGTACTTC
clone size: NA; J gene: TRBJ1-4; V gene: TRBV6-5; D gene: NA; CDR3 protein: CASLNRATNEKLFF; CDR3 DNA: TGTGCCAGCCTGAACAGAGCAACTAATGAAAAACTGTTTTTT
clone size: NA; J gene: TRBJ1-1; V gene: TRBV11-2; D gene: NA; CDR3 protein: CASSSFQGRGTEAFF; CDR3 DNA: TGTGCCAGCAGCTCCTTTCAGGGGAGAGGCACTGAAGCTTTCTTT
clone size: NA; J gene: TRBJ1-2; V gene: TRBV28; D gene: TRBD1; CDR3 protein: CASSATGDGYTF; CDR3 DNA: TGTGCCAGCAGTGCGACAGGGGATGGCTACACCTTC
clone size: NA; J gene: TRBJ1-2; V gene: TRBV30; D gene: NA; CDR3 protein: CAWNNGDNYGYTF; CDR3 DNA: TGTGCCTGGAACAACGGGGATAACTATGGCTACACCTTC
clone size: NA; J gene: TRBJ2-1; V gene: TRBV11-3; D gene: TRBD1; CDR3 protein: CASSHGQVSYNEQFF; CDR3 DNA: TGTGCCAGCAGCCACGGACAGGTCTCCTACAATGAGCAGTTCTTC
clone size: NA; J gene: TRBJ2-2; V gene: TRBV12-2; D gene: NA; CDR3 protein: CASRRSAGTSNTGELFF; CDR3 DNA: TGTGCAAGTCGCCGTTCAGCCGGGACTTCGAACACCGGGGAGCTGTTTTTT
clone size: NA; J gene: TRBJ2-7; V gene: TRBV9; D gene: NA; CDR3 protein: CASSVTSDSPGEQYF; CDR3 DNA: TGTGCCAGCAGCGTTACCTCGGACAGTCCTGGGGAGCAGTACTTC
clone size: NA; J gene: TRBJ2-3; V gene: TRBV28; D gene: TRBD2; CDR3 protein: CASSLSRGAVDTQYF; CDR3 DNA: TGTGCCAGCAGTTTATCGCGGGGGGCGGTAGATACGCAGTATTTT
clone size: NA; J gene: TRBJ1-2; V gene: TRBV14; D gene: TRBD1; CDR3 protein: CASSRGGGRYGYTF; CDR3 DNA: TGTGCCAGCAGCCGAGGGGGCGGCCGCTATGGCTACACCTTC
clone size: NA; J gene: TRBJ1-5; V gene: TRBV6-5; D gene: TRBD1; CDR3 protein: CASRTGDQPQHF; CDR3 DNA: TGTGCCAGCAGGACAGGGGATCAGCCCCAGCATTTT
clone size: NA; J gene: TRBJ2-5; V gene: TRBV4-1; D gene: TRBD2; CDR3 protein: CASSQVGAGASRETQYF; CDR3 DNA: TGCGCCAGCAGCCAAGTCGGAGCGGGGGCCTCCAGGGAGACCCAGTACTTC
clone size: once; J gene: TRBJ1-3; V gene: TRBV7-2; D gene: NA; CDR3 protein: CASSLVPDGNTIYF; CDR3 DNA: TGTGCCAGCAGCTTGGTGCCAGATGGAAACACCATATATTTT
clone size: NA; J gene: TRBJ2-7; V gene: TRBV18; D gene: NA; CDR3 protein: CASSVTTGTSYEQYF; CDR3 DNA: TGTGCCAGCTCAGTAACGACAGGTACCTCCTACGAGCAGTACTTC
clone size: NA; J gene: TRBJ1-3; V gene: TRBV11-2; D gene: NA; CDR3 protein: CASSFFRAGWGNTIYF; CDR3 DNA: TGTGCCAGCAGCTTTTTTCGCGCAGGGTGGGGAAACACCATATATTTT
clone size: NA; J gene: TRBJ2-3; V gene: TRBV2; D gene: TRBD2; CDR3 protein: CASSVQRGRTDTQYF; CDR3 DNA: TGTGCCAGCAGTGTCCAGCGGGGGCGCACAGATACGCAGTATTTT
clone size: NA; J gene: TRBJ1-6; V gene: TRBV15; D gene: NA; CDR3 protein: CATPKRSPLHF; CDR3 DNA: TGTGCCACTCCTAAGAGATCACCCCTCCACTTT
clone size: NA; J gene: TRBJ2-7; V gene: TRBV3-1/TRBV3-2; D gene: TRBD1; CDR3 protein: CASSVTGAYEQYF; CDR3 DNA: TGTGCCAGCAGCGTTACAGGGGCCTACGAGCAGTACTTC
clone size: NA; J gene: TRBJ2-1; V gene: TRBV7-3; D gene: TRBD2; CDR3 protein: CASSATSGGHEQFF; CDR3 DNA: TGTGCCAGCAGCGCGACTAGCGGGGGGCATGAGCAGTTCTTC
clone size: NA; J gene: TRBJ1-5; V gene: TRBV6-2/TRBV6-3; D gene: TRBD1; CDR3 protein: CASSGTGGLGNQPQHF; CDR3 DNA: TGTGCCAGCAGTGGGACAGGGGGTTTAGGCAATCAGCCCCAGCATTTT
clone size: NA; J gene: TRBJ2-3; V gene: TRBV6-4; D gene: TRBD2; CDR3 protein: CASSDGAGGSTDTQYF; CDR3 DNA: TGTGCCAGCAGTGACGGAGCGGGGGGTAGCACAGATACGCAGTATTTT
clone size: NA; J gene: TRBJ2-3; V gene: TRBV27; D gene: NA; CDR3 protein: CASSFIGGVADTQYF; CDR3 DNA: TGTGCCAGCAGTTTCATCGGCGGGGTTGCAGATACGCAGTATTTT
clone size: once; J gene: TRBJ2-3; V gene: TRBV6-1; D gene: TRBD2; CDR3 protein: CASSEGRGGDSTDTQYF; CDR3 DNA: TGTGCCAGCAGTGAAGGTCGGGGGGGGGACTCCACAGATACGCAGTATTTT
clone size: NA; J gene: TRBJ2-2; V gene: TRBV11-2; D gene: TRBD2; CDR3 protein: CASSLRGAITGELFF; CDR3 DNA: TGTGCCAGCAGCTTGCGGGGGGCCATCACCGGGGAGCTGTTTTTT
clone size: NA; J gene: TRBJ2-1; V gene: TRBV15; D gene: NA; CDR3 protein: CATSTLDTTINNEQFF; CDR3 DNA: TGTGCCACCAGCACCTTAGACACAACGATCAACAATGAGCAGTTCTTC
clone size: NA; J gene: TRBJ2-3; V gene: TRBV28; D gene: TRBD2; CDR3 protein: CASSFVLAGGITDTQYF; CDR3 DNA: TGTGCCAGCAGTTTTGTATTAGCGGGGGGAATAACAGATACGCAGTATTTT
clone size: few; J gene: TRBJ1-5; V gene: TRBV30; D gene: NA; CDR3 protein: CAWSVSSNQPQHF; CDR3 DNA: TGTGCCTGGAGTGTGAGTAGCAATCAGCCCCAGCATTTT
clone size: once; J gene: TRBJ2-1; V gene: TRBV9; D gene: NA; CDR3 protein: CARRVAAGGGGTYNEQFF; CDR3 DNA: TGTGCCCGCCGCGTAGCCGCGGGGGGAGGGGGCACCTACAATGAGCAGTTCTTC
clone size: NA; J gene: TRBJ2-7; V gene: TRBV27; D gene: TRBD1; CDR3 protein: CASSSWTGSYEQYF; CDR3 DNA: TGTGCCAGCAGCTCTTGGACAGGGAGCTACGAGCAGTACTTC
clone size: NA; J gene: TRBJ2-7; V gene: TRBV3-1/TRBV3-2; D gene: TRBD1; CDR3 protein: CASSLRDRVGEQYF; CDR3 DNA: TGTGCCAGCAGCCTCCGGGACAGGGTTGGCGAGCAGTACTTC
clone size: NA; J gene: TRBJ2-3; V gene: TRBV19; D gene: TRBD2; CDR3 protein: CASSSRAGAGEKYF; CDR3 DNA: TGTGCCAGTAGTTCTCGAGCGGGGGCCGGGGAGAAGTATTTT
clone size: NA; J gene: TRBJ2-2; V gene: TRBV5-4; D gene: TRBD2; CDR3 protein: CASTLGSGGGTGELFF; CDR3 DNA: TGTGCCAGCACCCTTGGTAGCGGGGGGGGCACCGGGGAGCTGTTTTTT
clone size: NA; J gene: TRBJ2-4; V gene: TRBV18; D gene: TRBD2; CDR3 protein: CASSPPSSGGKISIQYF; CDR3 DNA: TGTGCCAGCTCACCACCGTCTAGCGGGGGGAAGATAAGCATTCAGTACTTC
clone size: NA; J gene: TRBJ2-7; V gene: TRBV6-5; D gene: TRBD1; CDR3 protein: CASNPWDSPYKQYF; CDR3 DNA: TGTGCCAGCAACCCTTGGGACAGCCCTTACAAGCAGTACTTC
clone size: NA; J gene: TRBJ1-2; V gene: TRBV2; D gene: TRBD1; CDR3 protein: CASSERDRGRENYGYTF; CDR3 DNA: TGTGCCAGCAGTGAACGGGACAGGGGGCGCGAGAACTATGGCTACACCTTC
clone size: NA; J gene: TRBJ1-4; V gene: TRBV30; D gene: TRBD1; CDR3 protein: CAWSAGQATNEKLFF; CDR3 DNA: TGTGCCTGGAGTGCCGGACAGGCAACTAATGAAAAACTGTTTTTT
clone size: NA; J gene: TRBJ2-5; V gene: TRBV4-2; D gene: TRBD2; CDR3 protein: CASSQEAGGGETQYF; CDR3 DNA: TGTGCCAGCAGCCAAGAAGCGGGGGGCGGGGAGACCCAGTACTTC
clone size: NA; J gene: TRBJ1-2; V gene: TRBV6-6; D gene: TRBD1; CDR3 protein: CASSYPTGSESGYTF; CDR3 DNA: TGTGCCAGCAGTTATCCGACAGGGAGCGAAAGTGGCTACACCTTC
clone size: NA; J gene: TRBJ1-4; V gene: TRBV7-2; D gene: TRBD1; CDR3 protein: CASRDRVNEKLFF; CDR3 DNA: TGTGCCAGCAGGGACAGGGTTAATGAAAAACTGTTTTTT
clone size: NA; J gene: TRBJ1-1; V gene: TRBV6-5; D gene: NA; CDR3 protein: CASSYSEVTYTEAFF; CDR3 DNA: TGTGCCAGCAGTTACTCAGAGGTTACCTACACTGAAGCTTTCTTT
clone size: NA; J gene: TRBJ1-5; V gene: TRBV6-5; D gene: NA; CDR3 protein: CASSSRANQPQHF; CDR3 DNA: TGTGCCAGCAGCTCGCGTGCGAATCAGCCCCAGCATTTT
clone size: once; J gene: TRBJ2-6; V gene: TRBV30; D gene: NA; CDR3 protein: CAWANGGFTGANVLTF; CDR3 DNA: TGTGCCTGGGCTAATGGGGGGTTCACTGGGGCCAACGTCCTGACTTTC
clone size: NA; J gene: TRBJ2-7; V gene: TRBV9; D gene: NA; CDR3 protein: CASSVDNAYEQYF; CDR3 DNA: TGTGCCAGCAGCGTAGACAACGCCTACGAGCAGTACTTC